A selection of T cell receptor beta chains follows, all from one sample in a study of CD8 T cells in ankylosing spondylitis. In TCRdb, the 5' RACE reads were re-called with MiXCR into one record per CDR3 protein. The table has about 510,000 distinct CDR3 sequences, about 5.4% seen once. The sequencing input was blood, either unsorted or a sorted T cell fraction (not recorded which). The origin of the receptors is a male donor with ankylosing spondylitis. Both conserved end residues are part of each CDR3. The D gene is left open where the match is weak. Clone size is not always given. Where it is, it says once, few, many or a class for expanded clones.

d_gene: -; abundance: many; j_gene: TRBJ2-1; v_gene: TRBV7-2; CDR3nt: TGTGCCAGCAGCCCCTCACAGCTTCATTCCTACAATGAGCAGTTCTTC; CDR3aa: CASSPSQLHSYNEQFF
d_gene: -; abundance: many; j_gene: TRBJ1-4; v_gene: TRBV29-1; CDR3nt: TGCAGCGTTGTCGGGGGGCTGGGAACTAATGAAAAACTGTTTTTT; CDR3aa: CSVVGGLGTNEKLFF
d_gene: -; abundance: many; j_gene: TRBJ1-3; v_gene: TRBV9; CDR3nt: TGTGCCAGCAGCGTAGTAACCGGTTCTGGAAACACCATATATTTT; CDR3aa: CASSVVTGSGNTIYF
d_gene: -; abundance: many; j_gene: TRBJ2-2; v_gene: TRBV20-1; CDR3nt: TGCAGTGCTTACCCGGGACTCGACACCGGGGAGCTGTTTTTT; CDR3aa: CSAYPGLDTGELFF
d_gene: -; abundance: many; j_gene: TRBJ2-5; v_gene: TRBV5-5; CDR3nt: TGTGCCAGCAGCTTCCCAATGGAGACCCAGTACTTC; CDR3aa: CASSFPMETQYF
d_gene: -; abundance: many; j_gene: TRBJ1-5; v_gene: TRBV5-1; CDR3nt: TGCGCCAGCAGGCGGGACGGAAGGGGGACCCAGCATTTT; CDR3aa: CASRRDGRGTQHF
d_gene: -; abundance: many; j_gene: TRBJ2-7; v_gene: TRBV6-2/TRBV6-3; CDR3nt: TGTGCCAGCAGTTACTCAAGCGGGTCCTCCTACGAGCAGTACTTC; CDR3aa: CASSYSSGSSYEQYF
d_gene: -; abundance: -; j_gene: TRBJ1-5; v_gene: TRBV12-3/TRBV12-4; CDR3nt: TGTGCCAGCAGGTTGGGCAATCAGCCCCAGCATTTT; CDR3aa: CASRLGNQPQHF
d_gene: -; abundance: many; j_gene: TRBJ2-7; v_gene: TRBV29-1; CDR3nt: TGCAGCGTTGTAAACTACGAGCAGTACTTC; CDR3aa: CSVVNYEQYF
d_gene: -; abundance: many; j_gene: TRBJ1-1; v_gene: TRBV6-2/TRBV6-3; CDR3nt: TGTGCCATCGAGGAGGATCCGAACACTGAAGCTTTCTTT; CDR3aa: CAIEEDPNTEAFF
d_gene: -; abundance: many; j_gene: TRBJ1-1; v_gene: TRBV6-1; CDR3nt: TGTGCCAGCAACCTACAGCCGAACACTGAAGCTTTCTTT; CDR3aa: CASNLQPNTEAFF
d_gene: TRBD1; abundance: many; j_gene: TRBJ1-6; v_gene: TRBV7-8; CDR3nt: TGTGCCAGCAGCCGCAGCCGGGACAGAAATTCACCCCTCCACTTT; CDR3aa: CASSRSRDRNSPLHF
d_gene: TRBD1; abundance: many; j_gene: TRBJ2-6; v_gene: TRBV10-3; CDR3nt: TGTGCCATCAGTGGAGTAGGACAGGGGCCGCTCTCTGGGGCCAACGTCCTGACTTTC; CDR3aa: CAISGVGQGPLSGANVLTF
d_gene: -; abundance: many; j_gene: TRBJ2-3; v_gene: TRBV7-9; CDR3nt: TGTGCCAGCAGCAGGACTCTCACAGATACGCAGTATTTT; CDR3aa: CASSRTLTDTQYF
d_gene: -; abundance: many; j_gene: TRBJ2-7; v_gene: TRBV7-2; CDR3nt: TGTGCCAGCAGCTTAGTTCGGGCAGGTTGGGTCTACGAGCAGTACTTC; CDR3aa: CASSLVRAGWVYEQYF
d_gene: -; abundance: many; j_gene: TRBJ1-1; v_gene: TRBV15; CDR3nt: TGTGCCACCAGTCTCTCTAGGGTGGTGGGCACTGAAGCTTTCTTT; CDR3aa: CATSLSRVVGTEAFF
d_gene: -; abundance: -; j_gene: TRBJ2-1; v_gene: TRBV20-1; CDR3nt: TGCAGTGCTTCCCGGGAGTACAATGAGCAGTTCTTC; CDR3aa: CSASREYNEQFF
d_gene: -; abundance: many; j_gene: TRBJ1-6; v_gene: TRBV27; CDR3nt: TGTGCCAGCAGTTTGTCGGGATACAATAATTCACCCCTCCACTTT; CDR3aa: CASSLSGYNNSPLHF
d_gene: -; abundance: many; j_gene: TRBJ2-7; v_gene: TRBV12-3/TRBV12-4; CDR3nt: TGTGCCAGCAGTTTTGGTAGTATCTACGAGCAGTACTTC; CDR3aa: CASSFGSIYEQYF
d_gene: -; abundance: many; j_gene: TRBJ1-4; v_gene: TRBV5-1; CDR3nt: TGCGCCAGCAGCTTCAACAGGGCGACTAATGAAAAACTGTTTTTT; CDR3aa: CASSFNRATNEKLFF
d_gene: TRBD1; abundance: many; j_gene: TRBJ2-7; v_gene: TRBV29-1; CDR3nt: TGCAGCGTTGAGTCAGGGGGAAGCTACGAGCAGTACTTC; CDR3aa: CSVESGGSYEQYF
d_gene: -; abundance: many; j_gene: TRBJ1-2; v_gene: TRBV7-2; CDR3nt: TGTGCCAGCAGCTTAGTAGGGATCTATGGCTACACCTTC; CDR3aa: CASSLVGIYGYTF
d_gene: -; abundance: many; j_gene: TRBJ1-4; v_gene: TRBV20-1; CDR3nt: TGCAGTGCTAGAAACGAGGGGGGTGAAAAACTGTTTTTT; CDR3aa: CSARNEGGEKLFF
d_gene: -; abundance: few; j_gene: TRBJ2-3; v_gene: TRBV11-3; CDR3nt: TGTGCCAGCAGGCGGACTAACACAGATACGCAGTATTTT; CDR3aa: CASRRTNTDTQYF
d_gene: -; abundance: many; j_gene: TRBJ1-1; v_gene: TRBV6-1; CDR3nt: TGTGCCAGCCGGGCGGAGGAGGGCACTGAAGCTTTCTTT; CDR3aa: CASRAEEGTEAFF
d_gene: -; abundance: few; j_gene: TRBJ2-3; v_gene: TRBV3-1; CDR3nt: TGTGCCAGCAGTAAAACGTACCCCACAGATACGCAGTATTTT; CDR3aa: CASSKTYPTDTQYF
d_gene: -; abundance: -; j_gene: TRBJ2-2; v_gene: TRBV7-6; CDR3nt: TGTGCCAGCAGCTTAGCGCACAGAACGAACACCGGGGAGCTGTTTTTT; CDR3aa: CASSLAHRTNTGELFF
d_gene: TRBD2; abundance: -; j_gene: TRBJ2-1; v_gene: TRBV23-1; CDR3nt: TGCGCCAGCAGTCAAACAAGACTAGCGGGAGGAGAGAATGAGCAGTTCTTC; CDR3aa: CASSQTRLAGGENEQFF
d_gene: -; abundance: few; j_gene: TRBJ1-2; v_gene: TRBV29-1; CDR3nt: TGCAGCGTTGAAGCGGACAGCCTCTATGGCTACACCTTC; CDR3aa: CSVEADSLYGYTF
d_gene: TRBD1; abundance: few; j_gene: TRBJ1-1; v_gene: TRBV20-1; CDR3nt: TGCAGTGCTAGAGTCGGGACAGTGGTCACTGAAGCTTTCTTT; CDR3aa: CSARVGTVVTEAFF
d_gene: -; abundance: many; j_gene: TRBJ2-7; v_gene: TRBV12-3/TRBV12-4; CDR3nt: TGTGCCAGCAGCCTCAGCGCAGGGGAGGACGAGCAGTACTTC; CDR3aa: CASSLSAGEDEQYF
d_gene: -; abundance: many; j_gene: TRBJ2-1; v_gene: TRBV20-1; CDR3nt: TGCAGTGCCGATCGCAGGGGCGCTGAGCAGTTCTTC; CDR3aa: CSADRRGAEQFF
d_gene: TRBD2; abundance: few; j_gene: TRBJ2-1; v_gene: TRBV28; CDR3nt: TGTGCCAGCAGTTTTGGGCGCGGGAGGGGCTCCTACAATGAGCAGTTCTTC; CDR3aa: CASSFGRGRGSYNEQFF
d_gene: -; abundance: many; j_gene: TRBJ1-2; v_gene: TRBV5-1; CDR3nt: TGCGCCAGCAGCTCGATGGACGGAGAACCTAACTATGGCTACACCTTC; CDR3aa: CASSSMDGEPNYGYTF
d_gene: -; abundance: -; j_gene: TRBJ2-1; v_gene: TRBV20-1; CDR3nt: TGCAGTGCTGGACCAAACTCCTACAATGAGCAGTTCTTC; CDR3aa: CSAGPNSYNEQFF
d_gene: -; abundance: few; j_gene: TRBJ2-3; v_gene: TRBV3-1; CDR3nt: TGTGCCAGCAGCCACCTGTACAGTACGCAGTATTTT; CDR3aa: CASSHLYSTQYF
d_gene: -; abundance: many; j_gene: TRBJ1-1; v_gene: TRBV7-9; CDR3nt: TGTGCCAGCAGCCAGATGGCAGCCATGAACACTGAAGCTTTCTTT; CDR3aa: CASSQMAAMNTEAFF